Below are 28 T cell receptor beta chains sequenced from a single sample in a study of blood T cell repertoires in COVID-19. Libraries were prepared by immunoSEQ multiplex PCR; TCRdb keeps only in-frame clonotypes and omits some of them. The sample contains 160,000 or so clones, 81% of which appear only once. The specimen sequenced was PBMCs or T cells enriched from blood (not recorded which). These receptors came from a woman between 40 and 50 years old with acute COVID-19.

In its sample, this clone was seen many times. The CDR3 DNA reads as TGTGCCAGCAGTGACCCTTCGGGACTGGGTAGGGGAGAGCAGTACTTC. Its translation is CASSDPSGLGRGEQYF. This chain connects TRBV25-1 to TRBJ2-7; D is perhaps TRBD2 (6 bases). This CDR3 contains 16 residues. The germline V gene has CDR1 MGHDK and CDR2 SYGVNS. Trimming left V 3 bases short and J 7 bases short, with 22 bases between.

The V and J genes are TRBV9 and TRBJ2-7, with 9 positions matching TRBD2. The J segment lost 6 bases and the V segment lost 7 bases, leaving 14 bases of the junction unmatched. The germline V gene has CDR1 SGDLS and CDR2 YYNGEE. This CDR3 is built from 15 residues. The CDR3 region has the DNA TGTGCCAGCCCTTCAGTAGCGGGAGAAGGAGTCGAGCAGTACGTC. Its protein is CASPSVAGEGVEQYV.

This sequence joins TRBV13 and TRBJ2-7, with 9 positions matching TRBD1. CDR1 is PRHDT, CDR2 FYEKMQ, per germline (reference sequence). The V and J ends lost 4 bases and 2 bases, in that order; junction bases with no gene match: 6. This CDR3 contains 15 residues. CDR3 nucleotide sequence: TGTGCCAGCAGCTCGGGGACAGGGATTGCCTACGAGCAGTACTTC. Protein product: CASSSGTGIAYEQYF.

CDR3 nucleotide sequence: TGTGCCAGCAGTGAAAAGAGCCAAGAGACCCAGTACTTC. This encodes CASSEKSQETQYF. J is TRBJ2-5 and V is TRBV6-1, with D unresolved. V shed 2 bases and J shed 1 base, with 5 bases lying between them. Germline lookup yields CDR1 MNHNS and CDR2 SASEGT. This CDR3 has 13 amino acids.

V and J are TRBV11-2 and TRBJ2-7; weak D call: TRBD2 (5 bases). CDR1 and CDR2 from the germline V gene are SGHAT and FQNNGV. The germline V and J ends were trimmed by 7 bases and 5 bases, with 15 bases remaining between them. This CDR3 has 13 amino acids. DNA for the CDR3: TGTGCCAGCACCTCCCCCCGGGATGACGAGCAGTACTTC. Protein: CASTSPRDDEQYF.

The genes are TRBV6-5 and TRBJ1-1; D remains unclear. Germline CDR1 and CDR2: MNHEY and SVGAGI. This CDR3 contains 12 residues. V lost 5 bases, J lost 9 bases, and 13 bases lay in between. The CDR3 protein is CASSPEIPKAFF. CDR3 sequence (DNA): TGTGCCAGCAGTCCGGAGATCCCGAAAGCTTTCTTT.

The chain links TRBV10-3 to TRBJ2-3; D gene unclear. The CDR3 is made up of 16 amino acids. V gave up 0 bases and J gave up 5 bases, with 15 bases separating them. Germline-derived CDR1 and CDR2 are ENHRY and SYGVKD. In DNA, the CDR3 is TGTGCCATCAGTGAGTCTGAGGTCCGCGCACAAGATACGCAGTATTTT. As protein: CAISESEVRAQDTQYF.

This rearrangement joins TRBV10-3 to TRBJ2-3; 9 nucleotides align to TRBD1. The CDR3 length is 14 residues. Per the germline V gene, CDR1 is ENHRY and CDR2 is SYGVKD. V gave up 6 bases and J gave up 2 bases; unmatched junction bases: 3. CDR3 sequence: CAISRDRDTDTQYF. For the CDR3, the DNA is TGTGCCATCAGCCGGGACAGGGACACAGATACGCAGTATTTT.

The chain has TRBV7-8 and TRBJ2-1; TRBD2 matches 8 bases. Germline loops: CDR1 SGHVS, CDR2 FQNEAQ. V dropped 1 base and J dropped 2; count of bases not matched to a gene: 4. CDR3 size: 16 residues. The CDR3 bases are TGTGCCAGCAGCTTAGGTAAACTAGCGGCCTACAATGAGCAGTTCTTC. It is translated as CASSLGKLAAYNEQFF.

Comment on this clone: Other nucleotide sequences in the sample specify the same CDR3. V is TRBV5-1 and J is TRBJ2-3, with D perhaps TRBD1 (6 bases). Trimming shortened V by 3 bases and J by 1 base, and 6 bases separated the two germline ends. Per the germline V gene, CDR1 is SGHRS and CDR2 is YFSETQ. The CDR3 runs 13 residues. Here the CDR3 reads CASSSGGTDTQYF. DNA for the CDR3: TGCGCCAGCAGCTCAGGGGGCACAGATACGCAGTATTTT.

The DNA of the CDR3 is TGTGCCAGCAGCTTACTAGCGGGAGGCCAAGAGACCCAGTACTTC. It encodes CASSLLAGGQETQYF. V usage is TRBV11-3 and J usage is TRBJ2-5, with 11 bases that match TRBD2. V shed 2 bases and J 1 base; nucleotides not matched to a gene: 0. CDR1 and CDR2 from the germline V gene are SGHNT and YENEEA. There are 15 residues in the CDR3. The full variable domain, with the rest looked up from reference TRBV11-3 and TRBJ2-5, is EAGVVQSPRYKIIEKKQPVAFWCNPISGHNTLYWYLQNLGQGPELLIRYENEEAVDDSQLPKDRFSAERLKGVDSTLKIQPAELGDSAVYLCASSLLAGGQETQYFGPGTRLLVL.

A single count supports this clone. J is TRBJ2-3 and V is TRBV10-3; D is perhaps TRBD1 (5 bases). V shed 6 bases and J shed 1 base, with 8 bases lying between them. This CDR3 comprises 13 residues. Germline CDR1 ENHRY, CDR2 SYGVKD. CDR3: CAIRLQGTDTQYF. In DNA form, the CDR3 reads TGTGCCATCAGATTACAGGGCACAGATACGCAGTATTTT.

For this clone: Other nucleotide sequences from this sample produce the same CDR3. J is TRBJ1-1 and V is TRBV3-1 (or the pseudogene TRBV3-2), with 7 bases that match TRBD1. This CDR3 has 14 amino acids. Trimming removed 1 base from V and 2 bases from J; junction bases left unmatched: 1. Germline CDR1 LGHDT, CDR2 YNNKEL (reference sequence). CDR3 residues: CASSQGQGNTEAFF. CDR3 bases: TGTGCCAGCAGCCAAGGACAGGGAAACACTGAAGCTTTCTTT.

Details on this clone: Different DNA sequences within this sample yield the same CDR3. The rearrangement links TRBV12-3 or TRBV12-4 to TRBJ1-1; D gene unclear. The CDR3 extends over 13 amino acids. The ends were cut back, 1 base at V and 1 base at J, with 4 bases in the middle. CDR3 nucleotides: TGTGCCAGCAGTTTAGGACAGAACACTGAAGCTTTCTTT. It is translated as CASSLGQNTEAFF.

This clone was recorded only once. The chain is built from TRBV10-3 and TRBJ1-1; tentative D call: TRBD1 (5 bases). This CDR3 contains 15 residues. Germline V lookup: CDR1 ENHRY, CDR2 SYGVKD. V was shortened by 3 bases and J by 0 bases, with 11 bases between the two germline ends. CDR3 sequence: CAISEGEGMNTEAFF. The DNA for the CDR3 is TGTGCCATCAGTGAAGGGGAGGGGATGAACACTGAAGCTTTCTTT.

The chain is built from TRBV2 and TRBJ1-5; D is possibly TRBD1 (6 bases). Deletions cut 5 bases from V and 7 bases from J, with 12 bases between. This CDR3 spans 13 amino acids. CDR1 is SNHLY, CDR2 FYNNEI, per germline. The DNA for the CDR3 is TGTGCCAGCAGTCCAGGGGAGGGACAGCCCCAGCATTTT. This translates into CASSPGEGQPQHF. Drawing the rest from reference TRBV2 and TRBJ1-5, the complete variable domain is EPEVTQTPSHQVTQMGQEVILRCVPISNHLYFYWYRQILGQKVEFLVSFYNNEISEKSEIFDDQFSVERPDGSNFTLKIRSTKLEDSAMYFCASSPGEGQPQHFGDGTRLSIL.

This chain connects TRBV12-5 to TRBJ2-7; 7 nucleotides line up with TRBD2. This CDR3 is 13 amino acids long. Germline V gene data show CDR1 as LGHNT and CDR2 as FRNRAP. The ends lost 6 bases at V and 3 bases at J; junction bases unmatched: 5. CDR3 sequence (DNA): TGTGCTAGTGGAGGAGCGGGGTACTACGAGCAGTACTTC. Translation: CASGGAGYYEQYF.

This clone has just a few counts. This chain uses TRBV19 with TRBJ1-4, with D perhaps TRBD1 (5 bases). Germline V gene lookup returns CDR1 LNHDA and CDR2 SQIVND (reference sequence). V lost 3 bases and J 3 bases, leaving 8 bases between the germline ends. CDR3 size: 14 residues. The CDR3 DNA sequence: TGTGCCAGTAGTATGGGGGGGGCTAATGAAAAACTGTTTTTT. Residues: CASSMGGANEKLFF.

V and J are TRBV2 and TRBJ2-2, with 10 bases matching TRBD2. Germline lookup yields CDR1 SNHLY and CDR2 FYNNEI. V gave up 8 bases and J gave up 6 bases; unmatched junction bases: 3. CDR3 length: 13 residues. The CDR3 coding sequence is TGTGCCAGCTACCTAGCGGGAGCCGGGGAGCTGTTTTTT. This sequence encodes CASYLAGAGELFF.

This clone came up many times. V is TRBV7-8 and J is TRBJ1-2, with 11 bases identical to TRBD1. Trimming cost V 5 bases and J 8 bases; bases outside gene matches: 10. CDR1 is SGHVS and CDR2 is FQNEAQ in the germline V gene. CDR3 length equals 15 residues. The CDR3 loop is CASSPRTGGWSGYTF. As DNA, the CDR3 is TGTGCCAGCAGCCCGCGGACAGGGGGCTGGAGCGGCTACACCTTC.

This clone was recorded a few times. The chain carries TRBV4-2 and TRBJ2-3; 13 bases are a match to TRBD2. The germline gives CDR1 LGHNA, CDR2 YNFKEQ. The CDR3 totals 19 residues. V shed 0 bases and J 4 bases; nucleotides not matched to a gene: 10. Here the CDR3 reads CASSQDRGLAGWSPDTQYF. The CDR3 DNA is TGTGCCAGCAGCCAAGATCGGGGACTAGCGGGGTGGAGCCCAGATACGCAGTATTTT.

This clone was observed a few times. In DNA form, the CDR3 reads TGTGCCAGCAGCCGGGGGACTAGCGGAATCGCCTACGAGCAGTACTTC. Amino acid sequence: CASSRGTSGIAYEQYF. The chain uses TRBV3-1 (or the pseudogene TRBV3-2) and TRBJ2-7, with 11 bases aligning to TRBD2. This CDR3 comprises 16 residues. After removal of 4 bases from V and 2 bases from J, the junction contained 7 bases not matched to a gene. CDR1 is LGHDT, CDR2 YNNKEL, per germline (reference sequence).

A few counts support this clone. The chain carries TRBV4-1 and TRBJ1-2, with TRBD1 as a possible D gene (5 bases). Germline V lookup: CDR1 MGHRA, CDR2 YSYEKL. This CDR3 contains 15 residues. The V end was cut by 1 base, the J end by 6 bases, with 15 bases between. The CDR3: CASSQVPRPGDGYTF. CDR3 nucleotide sequence: TGCGCCAGCAGCCAAGTCCCCCGCCCGGGGGATGGCTACACCTTC.

The rearrangement links TRBV7-8 to TRBJ1-2; D is unresolved. V was shortened by 2 bases and J by 0 bases, with 10 bases between the two germline ends. The CDR3 covers 15 residues. CDR1 is SGHVS, CDR2 FQNEAQ, per germline. Written as DNA, the CDR3 is TGTGCCAGCAGCTTACTTAGCTCCACTAACTATGGCTACACCTTC. Its translation is CASSLLSSTNYGYTF.

The chain employs TRBV3-1 (or the pseudogene TRBV3-2) and TRBJ2-7; D is uncertain. Germline loops: CDR1 LGHDT, CDR2 YNNKEL (reference sequence). CDR3 length equals 13 residues. V shed 4 bases and J shed 3 bases, with 10 bases lying between them. The CDR3 loop is CASSPSPGYEQYF. The CDR3, as DNA: TGTGCCAGCAGCCCCTCCCCAGGCTACGAGCAGTACTTC.

The chain links TRBV15 to TRBJ1-5; TRBD1 aligns across 7 bases. Trimming at V came to 2 bases and at J to 0 bases, leaving 13 bases not matched to a gene. Germline CDR1 reads LNHNV; CDR2 reads YYDKDF (reference sequence). The CDR3 covers 19 residues. The CDR3 bases are TGTGCCACCAGCAGAAAAATGGGACAGCACCTAGGTAGCAATCAGCCCCAGCATTTT. Its translation: CATSRKMGQHLGSNQPQHF.

V usage is TRBV11-2 and J usage is TRBJ2-1; D is possibly TRBD2 (6 bases). The germline V and J ends were trimmed by 3 bases and 9 bases, with 12 bases remaining between them. The CDR3 sequence is 13 residues long. Germline V gene sequence: CDR1 SGHAT, CDR2 FQNNGV. This CDR3 reads CASSLGRLFEQFF. Written as DNA, the CDR3 is TGTGCCAGCAGCTTGGGGAGGTTATTTGAGCAGTTCTTC.

The chain is built from TRBV2 and TRBJ2-2, with 8 bases aligning to TRBD1. V was pared by 3 bases and J by 3 bases, with 6 bases of the junction left unmatched. The CDR3 runs 16 residues. The germline gives CDR1 SNHLY, CDR2 FYNNEI. The CDR3 nucleotides are TGTGCCAGCAGTGAGGGCAGGGGGCGATACACCGGGGAGCTGTTTTTT. The encoded protein is CASSEGRGRYTGELFF. The full variable domain, with the rest looked up from reference TRBV2 and TRBJ2-2, is EPEVTQTPSHQVTQMGQEVILRCVPISNHLYFYWYRQILGQKVEFLVSFYNNEISEKSEIFDDQFSVERPDGSNFTLKIRSTKLEDSAMYFCASSEGRGRYTGELFFGEGSRLTVL.